The 10 T cell receptor beta chains below come from one sample, sequenced in a study of T cells in Graves' hyperthyroidism and ophthalmopathy. Authors of the study amplified TCR beta CDR3 regions from RNA transcripts. HTBI primers were the set used in a first-round RT-PCR of the TCR CDR3. TCRdb reanalysed the multiplex PCR reads using MiXCR and keeps one entry per CDR3 protein. This table has 640,000 or so distinct CDR3 sequences, approximately 15% appearing once. Material for sequencing was blood. The receptors derive from a woman aged 18-30 years with Graves' ophthalmopathy.

This clonotype was counted only a few times. The chain couples TRBV20-1 to TRBJ1-6; tentative D call: TRBD1 (6 bases). Germline loops: CDR1 DFQATT, CDR2 SNEGSKA (reference sequence). This CDR3 comprises 14 residues. V was cut by 3 bases and J by 10 bases, with 16 bases left in between. The CDR3 region is CSASQVAGESPLHF. As DNA, the CDR3 is TGCAGTGCTAGTCAGGTGGCAGGGGAATCACCCCTCCACTTT.

This clonotype was observed at least ten times. The CDR3 spells CASSLGQGGNNEQFF. CDR3 nucleotides: TGTGCCAGCAGCTTGGGACAGGGTGGGAACAATGAGCAGTTCTTC. V usage is TRBV7-9 and J usage is TRBJ2-1, with TRBD1 matching over 9 bases. CDR3 length equals 15 residues. Trimming took 3 bases from V and 5 from J; bases not matched to a gene: 5. Germline values: CDR1 SEHNR, CDR2 FQNEAQ (reference sequence).

This chain links TRBV14 with TRBJ2-1, with 8 bases fitting TRBD2. Germline CDR1 and CDR2: SGHDN and FVKESK. There are 15 residues in the CDR3. V lost 2 bases, J lost 1 base, and 1 base stayed unmatched. CDR3 nucleotides: TGTGCCAGCAGCCAACGGGGGGGGTCCTACAATGAGCAGTTCTTC. This codes for CASSQRGGSYNEQFF.

This chain links TRBV13 with TRBJ1-6; D unresolved. Germline CDR1 is PRHDT and CDR2 is FYEKMQ (reference sequence). The CDR3 consists of 14 residues. V was pared by 5 bases and J by 8 bases, with 13 bases between. The CDR3 protein is CASSVGQTYSPLHF. CDR3 bases: TGTGCCAGCAGCGTCGGGCAGACCTATTCACCCCTCCACTTT.

This clonotype occurred many times. The gene calls are TRBV30 and TRBJ1-2, with unresolved D. V dropped 3 bases and J dropped 7 bases, with 15 bases sitting between them. Per germline, CDR1 GTSNPN and CDR2 SVGIG (reference sequence). This CDR3 spans 13 amino acids. The CDR3 bases are TGTGCCTGGAGAAAGGTCCAAACTGGTGGCTACACCTTC. Protein sequence: CAWRKVQTGGYTF.

This clonotype was counted at least ten times. The chain links TRBV11-3 to TRBJ1-4; TRBD1 matches at 9 bases. The V segment lost 5 bases and the J segment 7 bases; nucleotides outside the gene matches: 5. Per the germline V gene, CDR1 is SGHNT and CDR2 is YENEEA. The CDR3 spans 14 residues. The CDR3 spells CASSVPGQGEKLFF. The CDR3 coding sequence is TGTGCCAGCAGCGTCCCGGGACAGGGTGAAAAACTGTTTTTT.

A few counts support this clonotype. This chain uses TRBV3-1 with TRBJ2-7; TRBD1 or TRBD2 may be the D gene (6 bases each). CDR1 LGHDT and CDR2 YNNKEL come from the germline V gene (reference sequence). Deletions cut 0 bases from V and 2 bases from J, with 20 bases between. The CDR3 length is 18 residues. The CDR3 region has the DNA TGTGCCAGCAGCCAAGACCCTCACAGGGCAGGAGGGCCCTACGAGCAGTACTTC. The encoded protein is CASSQDPHRAGGPYEQYF.

V gene TRBV4-3 combines with J gene TRBJ1-4, with 7 nucleotides matching TRBD1. V shed 0 bases and J 8 bases; nucleotides not matched to a gene: 3. The CDR3 extends over 14 amino acids. Germline-derived CDR1 and CDR2 are LGHNA and YSLEER. Here the CDR3 DNA reads TGCGCCAGCAGCCAAGATCAGGGGGGGGAAAAACTGTTTTTT. It encodes CASSQDQGGEKLFF.

The chain recombines TRBV14 with TRBJ2-3, with 8 bases lining up with TRBD2. J was trimmed by 1 base and V by 1 base; bases with no gene match: 7. Germline CDR1 and CDR2: SGHDN and FVKESK. The CDR3 is made up of 17 amino acids. CDR3 DNA: TGTGCCAGCAGCCAAGTCCTAGCGGGCTGGGGCACAGATACGCAGTATTTT. Translation: CASSQVLAGWGTDTQYF.

The table lists this clonotype with a few counts. The chain links TRBV20-1 to TRBJ2-3; TRBD2 agrees at 7 bases. The germline CDR1 and CDR2 sequences are DFQATT and SNEGSKA (reference sequence). There are 14 residues in the CDR3. J was trimmed by 8 bases and V by 8 bases; bases with no gene match: 16. CDR3: CSPFERDYIGTQYF. In nucleotides, the CDR3 is TGCAGTCCCTTCGAGCGGGACTACATCGGTACGCAGTATTTT.